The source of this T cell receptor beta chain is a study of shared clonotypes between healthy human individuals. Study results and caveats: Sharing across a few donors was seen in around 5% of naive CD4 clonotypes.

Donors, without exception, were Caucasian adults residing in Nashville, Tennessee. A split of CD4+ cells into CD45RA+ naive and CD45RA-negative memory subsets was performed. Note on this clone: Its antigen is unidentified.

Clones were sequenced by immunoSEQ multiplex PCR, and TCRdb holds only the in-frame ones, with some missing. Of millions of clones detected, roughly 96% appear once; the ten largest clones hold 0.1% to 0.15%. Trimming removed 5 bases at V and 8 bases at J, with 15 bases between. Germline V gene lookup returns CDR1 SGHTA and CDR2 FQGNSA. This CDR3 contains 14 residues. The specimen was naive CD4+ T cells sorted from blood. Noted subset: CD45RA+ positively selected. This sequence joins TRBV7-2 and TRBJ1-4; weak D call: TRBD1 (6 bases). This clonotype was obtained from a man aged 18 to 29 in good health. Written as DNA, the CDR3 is TGTGCCAGCAGCCCGGGGGGGCTGGGGGAAAAACTGTTTTTT. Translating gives CASSPGGLGEKLFF. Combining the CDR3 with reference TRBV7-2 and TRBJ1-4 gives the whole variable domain GAGVSQSPSNKVTEKGKDVELRCDPISGHTALYWYRQSLGQGLEFLIYFQGNSAPDKSGLPSDRFSAERTGGSVSTLTIQRTQQEDSAVYLCASSPGGLGEKLFFGSGTQLSVL.